These 21 T cell receptor beta chains were sequenced from one sample in a study of post-analysis software for immune sequencing data. Study observations and caveats: Elevated frequency relative to controls characterized several TRBV segments in patients, TRBV5-6, TRBV5-1 and TRBV20-1 among them.

Unique molecular identifiers featured in each of the TCR beta cDNA libraries. TCRdb passed the PCR reads through MiXCR, listing each CDR3 protein once. This sample has 450,000 to 650,000 distinct CDR3 sequences, with 44% found just once. Their target antigens are unknown. The sequenced sample consisted of blood. These receptors were taken from a girl aged 10-17 years with multiple sclerosis.

The chain joins TRBV10-3 to TRBJ1-1, with D tentatively TRBD1 (5 bases). There are 13 residues in the CDR3. V shed 5 bases and J shed 1 base, with 8 bases lying between them. Germline V lookup: CDR1 ENHRY, CDR2 SYGVKD. CDR3 sequence (DNA): TGTGCCATCAGTCGCAGGGAGAACACTGAAGCTTTCTTT. It encodes CAISRRENTEAFF.

This clonotype was recorded a few times. The chain couples TRBV12-3 or TRBV12-4 to TRBJ2-2, with D unclear. Deletions cut 3 bases from V and 3 bases from J, with 11 bases between. The CDR3 is 15 amino acids. This CDR3 reads CASSLFRKDTGELFF. The DNA of the CDR3 is TGTGCCAGCAGTTTGTTCAGGAAGGACACCGGGGAGCTGTTTTTT.

The J gene is TRBJ2-7, the V gene TRBV29-1, with D perhaps matching TRBD1 (6 bases). The CDR3 contains 14 residues. Germline lookup yields CDR1 SQVTM and CDR2 ANQGSEA. V gave up 6 bases and J gave up 6 bases, with 21 bases separating them. CDR3 sequence: CSVSPRQVRSEQYF. The CDR3 coding sequence is TGCAGCGTCTCACCCCGACAGGTTCGCTCCGAGCAGTACTTC.

In this sample, this clonotype turned up a few times. V gene TRBV28 combines with J gene TRBJ2-5; D not resolved. V was pared by 9 bases and J by 7 bases, with 12 bases between. Germline lookup yields CDR1 MDHEN and CDR2 SYDVKM. This CDR3 spans 11 amino acids. The CDR3 nucleotides are TGTGCCAGTACCCCTGGGTCGACCCAGTACTTC. This sequence encodes CASTPGSTQYF.

This clonotype was picked up one time. The rearrangement links TRBV9 to TRBJ2-3; the match to TRBD1 covers 7 bases. The V gene's germline CDR1 is SGDLS and CDR2 YYNGEE. The CDR3 loop spans 15 amino acids. Unmatched junction bases numbered 8, after V lost 2 bases and J lost 5 bases. The CDR3 nucleotides read TGTGCCAGCAGCGTGACAGGGTCGGGAAAAGATACGCAGTATTTT. Protein product: CASSVTGSGKDTQYF.

This clonotype was detected once. This rearrangement joins TRBV11-3 to TRBJ2-1, with a weak D call TRBD2 (7 bases). V was cut by 2 bases and J by 5 bases, with 13 bases left in between. CDR3 size: 15 residues. Germline V gene data show CDR1 as SGHNT and CDR2 as YENEEA. In DNA form, the CDR3 reads TGTGCCAGCAGCTTAATGGCGGGGGCAAACAATGAGCAGTTCTTC. This codes for CASSLMAGANNEQFF.

Of note for this clonotype: An end of the junction does not agree with germline; a read error may underlie this. V gene TRBV7-9 combines with J gene TRBJ2-3; D could derive from TRBD1 or TRBD2 (5 bases each). The CDR3 runs 15 residues. Germline CDR1 is SEHNR and CDR2 is FQNEAQ (reference sequence). The CDR3 DNA reads as TGTGCCAGCAGCTTAGAGGCGGGCTTCACAGGTACGCAGTATTTT. Translating gives CASSLEAGFTGTQYF.

The rearrangement joins TRBV4-1 to TRBJ1-5; possible D gene TRBD1, 6 bases. The ends were cut back, 0 bases at V and 1 base at J, with 10 bases in the middle. The length of the CDR3 is 16 residues. Germline-derived CDR1 and CDR2 are MGHRA and YSYEKL. This chain's CDR3 is CASSQDATGSNQPQHF. Written as DNA, the CDR3 is TGCGCCAGCAGCCAAGATGCCACAGGGAGCAATCAGCCCCAGCATTTT.

The V gene is TRBV12-3 or TRBV12-4, the J gene TRBJ1-1; 9 bases agree with TRBD1. Unmatched junction bases numbered 7, after V lost 5 bases and J lost 6 bases. There are 14 residues in the CDR3. The CDR3 loop is CASSIPGQGAEAFF. DNA of the CDR3: TGTGCCAGCAGTATCCCGGGACAGGGTGCTGAAGCTTTCTTT.

V gene TRBV2 combines with J gene TRBJ2-5, with 10 positions matching TRBD2. The V gene end was trimmed by 2 bases and the J gene end by 9 bases; junction bases not matched to a gene: 9. The CDR3 loop spans 15 amino acids. Germline assignment: CDR1 SNHLY and CDR2 FYNNEI. The CDR3 here is CASSEPSGGAGAQYF. The CDR3 bases are TGTGCCAGCAGTGAACCCAGCGGGGGGGCCGGAGCCCAGTACTTC.

CDR3 in amino acids: CASSLGGQNSYEQYF. For the CDR3, the DNA is TGCGCCAGCAGCTTGGGGGGACAGAACTCCTACGAGCAGTACTTC. The chain is built from TRBV5-1 and TRBJ2-7; 7 positions match TRBD1. The CDR3 spans 15 residues. Germline CDR1 is SGHRS and CDR2 is YFSETQ. Germline trimming cut 0 bases from V and 0 bases from J; bases unmatched to any gene: 3.

The chain uses TRBV6-5 and TRBJ2-7, with 7 bases that match TRBD1. Germline loops: CDR1 MNHEY, CDR2 SVGAGI. This CDR3 has 15 residues. The J segment lost 0 bases and the V segment lost 2 bases, leaving 4 bases of the junction unmatched. DNA of the CDR3: TGTGCCAGCAGTTACAAAGGGGGCCTCTCCTACGAGCAGTACTTC. Encoded protein: CASSYKGGLSYEQYF.

The chain carries TRBV12-3 or TRBV12-4 and TRBJ2-3; 9 nucleotides align to TRBD1. The V segment lost 5 bases and the J segment 0 bases; nucleotides outside the gene matches: 6. The CDR3 is made up of 16 amino acids. Here the CDR3 reads CASSNRGRISTDTQYF. CDR3 bases: TGTGCCAGCAGTAACAGGGGGCGCATTAGCACAGATACGCAGTATTTT.

V usage is TRBV2 and J usage is TRBJ1-6; tentatively, D is TRBD1 (5 bases). V was pared by 7 bases and J by 0 bases, with 10 bases between. This CDR3 has 15 amino acids. Germline lookup yields CDR1 SNHLY and CDR2 FYNNEI. The CDR3 is CASTSGGSYNSPLHF. The CDR3, as DNA: TGTGCCAGCACCAGCGGGGGCTCCTATAATTCACCCCTCCACTTT.

On this clonotype: A much larger clone sits a single nucleotide away, making a read error possible. The chain joins TRBV27 to TRBJ2-3; no reliable D call. Per the germline V gene, CDR1 is MNHEY and CDR2 is SMNVEV (reference sequence). The CDR3 spans 13 residues. The CDR3 bases are TGTGCCAGCAGTTTGGTCAACACAGATACGCGGTATTTT. Protein: CASSLVNTDTRYF.

J is TRBJ2-7 and V is TRBV6-1; 9 bases line up with TRBD2. With V trimmed by 6 bases and J by 7 bases, 22 bases remained unmatched. The CDR3 has 18 amino acids. Per the germline V gene, CDR1 is MNHNS and CDR2 is SASEGT. CDR3 in amino acids: CASRIDSGGPNSYNEQYF. In nucleotides, the CDR3 is TGTGCCAGCAGAATAGATAGCGGGGGACCCAATTCCTACAATGAGCAGTACTTC.

This clonotype turned up a few times. The chain combines TRBV27 with TRBJ1-5; no firm D call. CDR1 and CDR2 from the germline V gene are MNHEY and SMNVEV (reference sequence). The ends were cut back, 6 bases at V and 2 bases at J, with 8 bases in the middle. The CDR3 covers 13 residues. CDR3 region: CASSFTGNQPQHF. The CDR3 nucleotides are TGTGCCAGCAGCTTCACAGGCAATCAGCCCCAGCATTTT.

A few counts support this clonotype. V and J are TRBV5-1 and TRBJ2-7; no definite D call. This CDR3 spans 14 amino acids. Germline CDR1 and CDR2: SGHRS and YFSETQ. V lost 4 bases, J lost 5 bases, and 16 bases lay in between. The CDR3 nucleotides read TGCGCCAGCAGCCCCCGGGCCCTCGTCCACGAGCAGTACTTC. Protein: CASSPRALVHEQYF. The complete variable domain, with remaining parts taken from reference TRBV5-1 and TRBJ2-7, reads KAGVTQTPRYLIKTRGQQVTLSCSPISGHRSVSWYQQTPGQGLQFLFEYFSETQRNKGNFPGRFSGRQFSNSRSEMNVSTLELGDSALYLCASSPRALVHEQYFGPGTRLTVT.

This clonotype has a single count. The chain uses TRBV11-2 and TRBJ2-1; possibly TRBD1 or TRBD2 for D (6 bases each). The germline CDR1 and CDR2 sequences are SGHAT and FQNNGV. Trimming removed 4 bases at V and 8 bases at J, with 18 bases between. The length of the CDR3 is 15 residues. Here the CDR3 reads CASSCRGRQAHEQFF. The DNA for the CDR3 is TGTGCCAGCAGCTGTAGGGGGAGGCAGGCACATGAGCAGTTCTTC.

The J gene is TRBJ1-5, the V gene TRBV12-3 or TRBV12-4; 9 bases are a match to TRBD1. Trimming cost V 6 bases and J 1 base; bases outside gene matches: 1. The CDR3 consists of 14 residues. The CDR3 protein is CASRGTGSNQPQHF. The CDR3 DNA reads as TGTGCCAGCAGGGGGACAGGGAGCAATCAGCCCCAGCATTTT.

This clonotype was observed a few times. V and J are TRBV18 and TRBJ2-1, with a weak D call TRBD1 (6 bases). The CDR3 is made up of 15 amino acids. Germline V gene sequence: CDR1 KGHSH, CDR2 LQKENI. The ends were cut back, 4 bases at V and 4 bases at J, with 14 bases in the middle. This chain's CDR3 is CASSRTLQGYNEQFF. The CDR3 DNA is TGTGCCAGCTCACGAACCCTTCAGGGGTACAATGAGCAGTTCTTC. The whole variable domain, filled in from reference TRBV18 and TRBJ2-1, reads NAGVMQNPRHLVRRRGQEARLRCSPMKGHSHVYWYRQLPEEGLKFMVYLQKENIIDESGMPKERFSAEFPKEGPSILRIQQVVRGDSAAYFCASSRTLQGYNEQFFGPGTRLTVL.